This T cell receptor (beta chain) was identified during a study of blood T cell repertoires in COVID-19. The cohort comprised adults aged about 18 to 100 years residing in about two dozen US areas. Some clones are missing from TCRdb's copy, which holds only in-frame ones; the method was immunoSEQ multiplex PCR. This table has about 500,000 clones, 87% appearing once. This clone has just a few counts. The source of this sequence is a woman between 18 and 29 years old who had recovered from COVID-19. The sequencing input was PBMCs or T cells enriched from blood (not recorded which).

This CDR3 is CASSLRGHYNTEAFF. CDR3 sequence (DNA): TGTGCCAGCAGTTTGAGGGGGCATTATAACACTGAAGCTTTCTTT. This chain uses TRBV2 with TRBJ1-1; 7 bases line up with TRBD1. V trimming: 5 bases; J trimming: 2 bases; junction bases outside the gene matches: 8. CDR1 and CDR2 (germline): SNHLY, FYNNEI. The CDR3 spans 15 residues.